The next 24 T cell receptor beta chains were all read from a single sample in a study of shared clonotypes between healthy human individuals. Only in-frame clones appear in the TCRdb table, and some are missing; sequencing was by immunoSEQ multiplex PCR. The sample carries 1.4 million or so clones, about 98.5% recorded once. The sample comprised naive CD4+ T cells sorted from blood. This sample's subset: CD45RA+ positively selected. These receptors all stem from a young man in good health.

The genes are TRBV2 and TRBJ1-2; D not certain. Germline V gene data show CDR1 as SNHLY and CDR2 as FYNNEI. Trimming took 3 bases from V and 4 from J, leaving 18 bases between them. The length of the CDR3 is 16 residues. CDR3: CASSDPPGRRAYGYTF. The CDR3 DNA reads TGTGCCAGCAGTGATCCCCCCGGCAGGAGAGCCTATGGCTACACCTTC.

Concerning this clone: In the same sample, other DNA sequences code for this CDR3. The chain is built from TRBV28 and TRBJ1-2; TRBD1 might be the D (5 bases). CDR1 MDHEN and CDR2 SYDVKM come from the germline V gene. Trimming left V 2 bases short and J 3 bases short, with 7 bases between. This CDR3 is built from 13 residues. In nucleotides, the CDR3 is TGTGCCAGCAGTTTACTGGGGGACTATGGCTACACCTTC. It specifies CASSLLGDYGYTF.

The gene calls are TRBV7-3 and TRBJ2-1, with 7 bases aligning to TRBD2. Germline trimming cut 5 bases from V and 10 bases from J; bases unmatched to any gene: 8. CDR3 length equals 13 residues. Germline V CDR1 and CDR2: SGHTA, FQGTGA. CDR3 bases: TGTGCCAGCAGCCGACTAGCTTATACAGAGCAGTTCTTC. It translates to CASSRLAYTEQFF. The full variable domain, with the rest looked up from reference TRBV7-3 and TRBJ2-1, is GAGVSQTPSNKVTEKGKYVELRCDPISGHTALYWYRQSLGQGPEFLIYFQGTGAADDSGLPNDRFFAVRPEGSVSTLKIQRTERGDSAVYLCASSRLAYTEQFFGPGTRLTVL.

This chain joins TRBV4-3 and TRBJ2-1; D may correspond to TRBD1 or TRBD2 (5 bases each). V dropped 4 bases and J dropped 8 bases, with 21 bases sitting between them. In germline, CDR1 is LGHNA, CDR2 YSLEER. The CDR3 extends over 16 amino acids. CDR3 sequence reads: CASSLRGPGTADEQFF. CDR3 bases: TGCGCCAGCAGCCTTAGGGGACCTGGGACGGCGGATGAGCAGTTCTTC.

The DNA of the CDR3 is TGTGCCAGCAGCTTGGGAGCGCTCTCCTACGAGCAGTACTTC. This encodes CASSLGALSYEQYF. The genes are TRBV11-3 and TRBJ2-7; maybe TRBD2 (5 bases). The CDR3 contains 14 residues. Germline V gene lookup returns CDR1 SGHNT and CDR2 YENEEA. V lost 3 bases, J lost 0 bases, and 9 bases lay in between. Supplemented by reference TRBV11-3 and TRBJ2-7, the full variable domain reads EAGVVQSPRYKIIEKKQPVAFWCNPISGHNTLYWYLQNLGQGPELLIRYENEEAVDDSQLPKDRFSAERLKGVDSTLKIQPAELGDSAVYLCASSLGALSYEQYFGPGTRLTVT.

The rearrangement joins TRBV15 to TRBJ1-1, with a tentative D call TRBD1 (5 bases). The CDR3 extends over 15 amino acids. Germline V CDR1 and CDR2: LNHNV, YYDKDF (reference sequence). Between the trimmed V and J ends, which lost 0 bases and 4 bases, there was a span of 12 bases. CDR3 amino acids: CATSRDLSGVTEAFF. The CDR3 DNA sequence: TGTGCCACCAGCAGAGATCTTTCGGGGGTCACTGAAGCTTTCTTT. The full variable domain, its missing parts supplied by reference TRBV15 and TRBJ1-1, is DAMVIQNPRYQVTQFGKPVTLSCSQTLNHNVMYWYQQKSSQAPKLLFHYYDKDFNNEADTPDNFQSRRPNTSFCFLDIRSPGLGDTAMYLCATSRDLSGVTEAFFGQGTRLTVV.

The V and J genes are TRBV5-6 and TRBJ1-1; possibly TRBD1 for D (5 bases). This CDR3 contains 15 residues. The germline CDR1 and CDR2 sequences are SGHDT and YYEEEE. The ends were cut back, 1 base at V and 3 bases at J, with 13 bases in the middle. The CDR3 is CASSLWAGLDTEAFF. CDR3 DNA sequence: TGTGCCAGCAGCTTGTGGGCAGGGTTGGACACTGAAGCTTTCTTT.

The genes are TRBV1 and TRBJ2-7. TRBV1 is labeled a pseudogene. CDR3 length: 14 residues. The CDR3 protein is CTSSQDRPDHEQYF. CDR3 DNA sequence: TGCACCAGCAGCCAAGATCGTCCGGACCACGAGCAGTACTTC.

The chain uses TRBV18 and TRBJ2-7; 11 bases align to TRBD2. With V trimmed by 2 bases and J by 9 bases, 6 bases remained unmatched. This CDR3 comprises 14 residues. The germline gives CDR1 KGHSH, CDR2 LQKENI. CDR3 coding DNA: TGTGCCAGCTCACCAGAGACTAGCGGGACCCGGCAGTACTTC. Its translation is CASSPETSGTRQYF.

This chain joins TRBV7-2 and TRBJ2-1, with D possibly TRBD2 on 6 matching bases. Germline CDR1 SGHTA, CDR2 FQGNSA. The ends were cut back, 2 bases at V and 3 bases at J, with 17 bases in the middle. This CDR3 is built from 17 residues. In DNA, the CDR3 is TGTGCCAGCAGCTTATTCGGGGGAGGCGCTATCTACAATGAGCAGTTCTTC. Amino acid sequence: CASSLFGGGAIYNEQFF.

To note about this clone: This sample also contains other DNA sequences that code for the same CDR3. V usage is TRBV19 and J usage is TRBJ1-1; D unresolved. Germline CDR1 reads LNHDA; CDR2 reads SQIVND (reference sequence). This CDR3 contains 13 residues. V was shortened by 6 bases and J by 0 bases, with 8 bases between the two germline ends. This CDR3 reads CASRRTVNTEAFF. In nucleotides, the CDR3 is TGTGCCAGTAGGAGAACAGTGAACACTGAAGCTTTCTTT.

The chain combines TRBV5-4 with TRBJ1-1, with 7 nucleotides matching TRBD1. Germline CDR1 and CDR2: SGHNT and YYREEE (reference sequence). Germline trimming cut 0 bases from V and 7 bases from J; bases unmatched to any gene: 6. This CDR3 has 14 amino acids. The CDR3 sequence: CASSLVGQGGEAFF. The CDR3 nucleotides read TGTGCCAGCAGCTTGGTCGGGCAGGGGGGTGAAGCTTTCTTT. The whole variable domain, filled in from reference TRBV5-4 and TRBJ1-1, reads ETGVTQSPTHLIKTRGQQVTLRCSSQSGHNTVSWYQQALGQGPQFIFQYYREEENGRGNFPPRFSGLQFPNYSSELNVNALELDDSALYLCASSLVGQGGEAFFGQGTRLTVV.

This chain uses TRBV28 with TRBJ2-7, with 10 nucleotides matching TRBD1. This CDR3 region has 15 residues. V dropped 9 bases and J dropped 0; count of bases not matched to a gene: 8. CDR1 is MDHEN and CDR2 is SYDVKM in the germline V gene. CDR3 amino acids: CASTDRGPVSYEQYF. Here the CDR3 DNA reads TGTGCCAGTACTGACAGGGGGCCAGTCTCCTACGAGCAGTACTTC.

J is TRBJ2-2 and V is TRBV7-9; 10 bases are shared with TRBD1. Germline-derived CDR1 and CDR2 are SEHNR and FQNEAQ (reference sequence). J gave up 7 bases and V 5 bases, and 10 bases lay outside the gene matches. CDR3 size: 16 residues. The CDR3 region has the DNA TGTGCCAGCAGCCAATACGCCGGGACAGGGGACGGGGAGCTGTTTTTT. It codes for CASSQYAGTGDGELFF. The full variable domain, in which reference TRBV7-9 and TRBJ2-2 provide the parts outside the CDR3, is DTGVSQNPRHKITKRGQNVTFRCDPISEHNRLYWYRQTLGQGPEFLTYFQNEAQLEKSRLLSDRFSAERPKGSFSTLEIQRTEQGDSAMYLCASSQYAGTGDGELFFGEGSRLTVL.

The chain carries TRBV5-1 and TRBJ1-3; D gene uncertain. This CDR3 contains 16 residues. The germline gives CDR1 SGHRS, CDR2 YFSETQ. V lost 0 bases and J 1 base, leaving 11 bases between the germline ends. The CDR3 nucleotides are TGCGCCAGCAGCTTGGCGGGCTTTTCATCTGGAAACACCATATATTTT. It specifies CASSLAGFSSGNTIYF.

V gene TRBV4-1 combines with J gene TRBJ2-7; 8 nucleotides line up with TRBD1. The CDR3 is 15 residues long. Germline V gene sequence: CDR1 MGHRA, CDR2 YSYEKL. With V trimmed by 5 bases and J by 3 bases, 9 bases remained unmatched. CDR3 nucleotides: TGCGCCAGCAGCTCGCGGACAGGGATTTACTACGAGCAGTACTTC. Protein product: CASSSRTGIYYEQYF.

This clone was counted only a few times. As DNA, the CDR3 is TGTGCCAGCGCCTCTTACTACGAGCAGTACTTC. This encodes CASASYYEQYF. This chain joins TRBV2 and TRBJ2-7; the D is unclear. The CDR3 has 11 amino acids. Germline assignment: CDR1 SNHLY and CDR2 FYNNEI. Trimming left V 8 bases short and J 3 bases short, with 8 bases between.

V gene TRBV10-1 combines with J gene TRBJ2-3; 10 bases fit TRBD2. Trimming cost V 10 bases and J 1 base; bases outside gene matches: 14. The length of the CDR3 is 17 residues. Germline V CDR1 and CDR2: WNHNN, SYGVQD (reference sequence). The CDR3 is CAKAGPTLAGGTDTQYF. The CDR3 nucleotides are TGCGCCAAGGCGGGCCCTACCCTAGCGGGGGGCACAGATACGCAGTATTTT.

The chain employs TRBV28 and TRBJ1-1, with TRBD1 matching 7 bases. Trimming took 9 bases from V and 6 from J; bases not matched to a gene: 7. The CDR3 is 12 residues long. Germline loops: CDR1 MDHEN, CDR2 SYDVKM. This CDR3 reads CASTGVGAEAFF. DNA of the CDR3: TGTGCCAGTACAGGGGTCGGCGCTGAAGCTTTCTTT.

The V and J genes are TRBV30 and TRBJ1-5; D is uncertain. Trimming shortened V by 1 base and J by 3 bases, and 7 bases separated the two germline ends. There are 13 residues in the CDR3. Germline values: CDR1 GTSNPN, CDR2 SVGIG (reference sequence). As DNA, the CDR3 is TGTGCCTGGAGTGAACAGCACAATCAGCCCCAGCATTTT. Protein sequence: CAWSEQHNQPQHF.

The CDR3 loop reads CASSPPGVILKGTEAFF. The CDR3 DNA reads TGTGCCAGCAGCCCCCCTGGAGTCATTCTGAAGGGCACTGAAGCTTTCTTT. The rearrangement uses TRBV21-1 and TRBJ1-1. TRBV21-1 is a known pseudogene. The CDR3 runs to 17 residues.

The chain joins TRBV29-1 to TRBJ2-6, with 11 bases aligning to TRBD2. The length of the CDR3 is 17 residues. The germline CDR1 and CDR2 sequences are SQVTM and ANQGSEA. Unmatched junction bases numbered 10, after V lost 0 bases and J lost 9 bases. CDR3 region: CSVEDSVLAGELNVLTF. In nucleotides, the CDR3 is TGCAGCGTTGAAGATTCAGTACTAGCGGGAGAGCTCAACGTCCTGACTTTC. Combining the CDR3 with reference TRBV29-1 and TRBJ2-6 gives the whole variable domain SAVISQKPSRDICQRGTSLTIQCQVDSQVTMMFWYRQQPGQSLTLIATANQGSEATYESGFVIDKFPISRPNLTFSTLTVSNMSPEDSSIYLCSVEDSVLAGELNVLTFGAGSRLTVL.

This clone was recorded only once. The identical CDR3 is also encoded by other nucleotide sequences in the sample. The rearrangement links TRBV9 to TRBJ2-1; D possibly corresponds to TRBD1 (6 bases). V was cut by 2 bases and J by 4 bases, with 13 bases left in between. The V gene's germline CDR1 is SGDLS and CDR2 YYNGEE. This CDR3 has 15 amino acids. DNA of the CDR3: TGTGCCAGCAGCGTGGCAGGGGACACTTACAATGAGCAGTTCTTC. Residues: CASSVAGDTYNEQFF. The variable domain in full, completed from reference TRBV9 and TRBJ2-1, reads DSGVTQTPKHLITATGQRVTLRCSPRSGDLSVYWYQQSLDQGLQFLIQYYNGEERAKGNILERFSAQQFPDLHSELNLSSLELGDSALYFCASSVAGDTYNEQFFGPGTRLTVL.

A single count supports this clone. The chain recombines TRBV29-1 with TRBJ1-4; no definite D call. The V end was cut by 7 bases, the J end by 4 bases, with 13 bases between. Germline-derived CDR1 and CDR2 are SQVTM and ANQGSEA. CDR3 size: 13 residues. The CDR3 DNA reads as TGCAGCGGACGAGGGCAGTTTAATGAAAAACTGTTTTTT. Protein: CSGRGQFNEKLFF.